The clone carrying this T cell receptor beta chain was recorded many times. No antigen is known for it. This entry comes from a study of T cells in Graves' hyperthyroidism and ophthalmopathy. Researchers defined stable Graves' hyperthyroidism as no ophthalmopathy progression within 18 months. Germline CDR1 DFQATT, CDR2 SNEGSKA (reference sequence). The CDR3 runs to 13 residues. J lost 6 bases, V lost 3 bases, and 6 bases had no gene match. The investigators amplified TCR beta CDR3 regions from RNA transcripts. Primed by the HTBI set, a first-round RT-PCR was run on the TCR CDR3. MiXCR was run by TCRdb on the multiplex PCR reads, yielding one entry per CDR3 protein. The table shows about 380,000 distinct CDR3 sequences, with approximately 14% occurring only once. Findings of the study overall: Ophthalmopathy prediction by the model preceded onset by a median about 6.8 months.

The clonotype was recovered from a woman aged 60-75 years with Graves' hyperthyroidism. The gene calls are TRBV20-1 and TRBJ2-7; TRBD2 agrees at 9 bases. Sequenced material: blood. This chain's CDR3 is CSARGGAGGEQYF. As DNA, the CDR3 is TGCAGTGCTAGGGGGGGAGCGGGAGGCGAGCAGTACTTC.